Sequencing of this T cell receptor (beta chain) was carried out in a study of T cell repertoires in cytomegalovirus infection. TCRdb reprocessed the reads with MiXCR, giving one entry per CDR3 protein. The sample holds about 310,000 distinct CDR3 sequences, 15% to 20% seen once. V lost 2 bases and J lost 4, with 8 bases in between. The CDR3 runs 13 residues. Germline assignment: CDR1 MGHRA and CDR2 YSYEKL. This clonotype was sampled from a human donor in good health (CMV status not recorded). Some clones in this sample may be carry-over from other donors' samples. The sequenced sample was PBMCs. V is TRBV4-1 and J is TRBJ1-1; no firm D call. CDR3 residues: CASSQSRGTEAFF. CDR3 in DNA: TGCGCCAGCAGCCAATCCCGAGGCACTGAAGCTTTCTTT.